The text below deals with one T cell receptor (beta chain). The use of a sample-barcoded 5' primer and a J-beta primer mix characterized a second PCR of about 6 to 11 cycles. TCRdb re-analysed the 5' RACE reads in MiXCR, keeping a single row per CDR3 protein. The sample includes roughly 2 million distinct CDR3 sequences, less than 50% of them seen just once. This entry belongs to a study of blood T cells in healthy people across ages. Per-sample yields of isolated PBMCs were at least 7 million. Each sample provided at least 5 micrograms of extracted total RNA. The CDR3 totals 19 residues. J gave up 0 bases and V 0 bases, and 8 bases lay outside the gene matches. Germline-derived CDR1 and CDR2 are MNHEY and SVGAGI.

The chain links TRBV6-5 to TRBJ1-6; 7 bases agree with TRBD1. Material for sequencing was blood. This TCR was recovered from a woman aged 35 to 49 in good health. The CDR3 protein is CASSYSTSGGSSYNSPLHF. The CDR3 coding sequence is TGTGCCAGCAGTTACTCGACATCAGGGGGGAGCTCCTATAATTCACCCCTCCACTTT.